These T cell receptor beta chains were read from a single sample in a study of identical twins. TCRdb re-analysed the 5' RACE reads in MiXCR, keeping a single row per CDR3 protein. The table shows 400,000 to 500,000 distinct CDR3 sequences, with approximately 17% occurring only once. The sample consisted of naive T cells sorted from blood. The receptors were sampled from a man aged 45-65 years in good health. Both conserved end residues are part of each CDR3. The D gene is left open where the match is weak. The size field is filled for only some rows; it gives once, few, many or a size class.

>many|NA|TRBJ2-2|TRBV20-1
TGCAGTGCTGTGGGGAACACCGGGGAGCTGTTTTTT
CSAVGNTGELFF
>few|NA|TRBJ1-5|TRBV29-1
TGCAGCGTTCCAGGCGACGGATACAATCAGCCCCAGCATTTT
CSVPGDGYNQPQHF
>NA|TRBD2|TRBJ2-7|TRBV7-9
TGTGCCAGCAGCACGTCTAGCGGGAGGACCTACGAGCAGTACTTC
CASSTSSGRTYEQYF
>few|TRBD1|TRBJ2-7|TRBV7-2
TGTGCCAGCAGGATAGGGGGCGGGGAGCAGTACTTC
CASRIGGGEQYF
>NA|TRBD1|TRBJ2-2|TRBV5-1
TGCGCCAGCAGCAAGTACCGGGACAGGGGAATCCGCGCGAACACCGGGGAGCTGTTTTTT
CASSKYRDRGIRANTGELFF
>NA|TRBD1|TRBJ2-2|TRBV4-2
TGTGCCAGCAGCCAAGGGACAGGTCATACCGGGGAGCTGTTTTTT
CASSQGTGHTGELFF
>NA|NA|TRBJ1-3|TRBV5-1
TGCGCCAGCAGCTTGGCTGGGGGCACTGGAAACACCATATATTTT
CASSLAGGTGNTIYF
>NA|NA|TRBJ1-2|TRBV29-1
TGCAGCGTTGAGAGGCGAAACTATGGCTACACCTTC
CSVERRNYGYTF
>NA|NA|TRBJ1-6|TRBV2
TGTGCCAGCAGTAAGGGCCGACTAGAGAATTCACCCCTCCACTTT
CASSKGRLENSPLHF
>NA|TRBD1|TRBJ2-7|TRBV18
TGTGCCAGCTCACCTTGGGGGACAGGCTACGAGCAGTACTTC
CASSPWGTGYEQYF
>many|NA|TRBJ2-7|TRBV5-1
TGCGCCAGCAGCTTGGAAGAGCCTACGGGAGAGCAGTACTTC
CASSLEEPTGEQYF
>few|TRBD1|TRBJ1-1|TRBV12-3/TRBV12-4
TGTGCCAGCAGTCAGGGGGCCATGACTGAAGCTTTCTTT
CASSQGAMTEAFF
>few|NA|TRBJ2-3|TRBV5-1
TGCGCCAGCAGCTCCAACAGGGAAGATACGCAGTATTTT
CASSSNREDTQYF
>few|NA|TRBJ2-7|TRBV29-1
TGCAGTTACAATTGGGGCTACGAGCAGTACTTC
CSYNWGYEQYF
>NA|TRBD1|TRBJ1-1|TRBV12-3/TRBV12-4
TGTGCCAGCAGTTTGTCCTCAGGGGGGAACACTGAAGCTTTCTTT
CASSLSSGGNTEAFF
>NA|NA|TRBJ2-3|TRBV11-2
TGTGCCAGCAACCCGACGGGCACAGATACGCAGTATTTT
CASNPTGTDTQYF
>many|NA|TRBJ2-1|TRBV5-1
TGCGCCAGCAGCTTGGGCGCCAGCACTTACAATGAGCAGTTCTTC
CASSLGASTYNEQFF
>few|NA|TRBJ2-7|TRBV4-1
TGCGCCAGCAGCCCTGGACTCCACTACGAGCAGTACTTC
CASSPGLHYEQYF
>many|NA|TRBJ2-5|TRBV20-1
TGCAGTGCTAGAGATCTTACTGATCCCCAAGAGACCCAGTACTTC
CSARDLTDPQETQYF
>many|NA|TRBJ2-7|TRBV28
TGTGCCACCGGGACGTCCTACGAGCAGTACTTC
CATGTSYEQYF
>NA|NA|TRBJ1-5|TRBV29-1
TGCAGCGTGGGCTGGGGGGGCTTACCCCAGCATTTT
CSVGWGGLPQHF
>many|NA|TRBJ1-2|TRBV20-1
TGCAGTGTCCCCTCCCAGGGATATGACTATGGCTACACCTTC
CSVPSQGYDYGYTF
>many|TRBD1|TRBJ2-7|TRBV5-1
TGCGCCAGCAGCTTCGGGACAGGAAGGGACGAGCAGTACTTC
CASSFGTGRDEQYF
>NA|NA|TRBJ1-4|TRBV24-1
TGTGCCACCAGTGAGCATGACAGGCGGAAGAGAGTAAGAGAAAAACTGTTTTTT
CATSEHDRRKRVREKLFF
>NA|NA|TRBJ1-2|TRBV12-3/TRBV12-4
TGTGCCAGCAGTCAGGGGATCTATGGCTACACCTTC
CASSQGIYGYTF
>NA|NA|TRBJ2-1|TRBV4-3
TGCGCCAGCAGCCAAGAATACGGAGGTGATTACAATGAGCAGTTCTTC
CASSQEYGGDYNEQFF
>many|TRBD1|TRBJ2-1|TRBV5-1
TGCGCCAGCAGCTCCGACAGGGGCGATGATGAGCAGTTCTTC
CASSSDRGDDEQFF
>NA|TRBD2|TRBJ2-7|TRBV7-9
TGTGCCAGCAGCTTAAGGGGTAGCGGGGGTTACGAGCAGTACTTC
CASSLRGSGGYEQYF
>NA|TRBD2|TRBJ2-1|TRBV18
TGTGCCAGCTCACCTGGGACTACCCTCAATGAGCAGTTCTTC
CASSPGTTLNEQFF
>NA|TRBD2|TRBJ2-3|TRBV20-1
TGCAGTGCTCCTAGACTAGCGGGAGGTGCAGATACGCAGTATTTT
CSAPRLAGGADTQYF
>few|NA|TRBJ2-5|TRBV12-3/TRBV12-4
TGTGCCAGCAGTCTTTTTCGGGAGACCCAGTACTTC
CASSLFRETQYF
>few|NA|TRBJ1-5|TRBV18
TGTGCCAGCTCACCATCGGTCCAGGGGAGCAATCAGCCCCAGCATTTT
CASSPSVQGSNQPQHF
>many|NA|TRBJ2-2|TRBV20-1
TGCAGTGCTCATTCGCATAGAAACACCGGGGAGCTGTTTTTT
CSAHSHRNTGELFF
>many|NA|TRBJ2-7|TRBV20-1
TGCAGTGCTACCACCCCATCCGAGCAGTACTTC
CSATTPSEQYF
>NA|NA|TRBJ1-1|TRBV12-5
TGTGCTAGTGCCCTGTGGGTTGGAGATTCTCAGAACACTGAAGCTTTCTTT
CASALWVGDSQNTEAFF
>few|NA|TRBJ1-2|TRBV25-1
TGTGCCAGCAGTGGTTCACACGCTAACTATGGCTACACCTTC
CASSGSHANYGYTF
>many|NA|TRBJ2-7|TRBV5-1
TGCGCCAGCAGCTGGAACTCAGGGGGGAACGAGCAGTACTTC
CASSWNSGGNEQYF
>NA|TRBD2|TRBJ2-2|TRBV7-9
TGTGCCAGCAGCTTAAGTTTGCGGGAGGGAGCCGGGGAGCTGTTTTTT
CASSLSLREGAGELFF
>NA|NA|TRBJ2-3|TRBV4-2
TGTGCCAGCAGCCAAAAAGGTCCGCAGTATTTT
CASSQKGPQYF
>few|NA|TRBJ2-7|TRBV7-9
TGTGCCAGCAGCTTAACGGCTACCGTGAGAGGTGAGCAGTACTTC
CASSLTATVRGEQYF
>NA|NA|TRBJ2-5|TRBV15
TGTGCCACCAGCAGAGGGGAGCGGCCTTCGGCCCAGTACTTC
CATSRGERPSAQYF
>many|TRBD2|TRBJ2-7|TRBV5-1
TGCGCCAGCAGCTCGGGACTAGCGGCAACCTACGAGCAGTACTTC
CASSSGLAATYEQYF
>few|TRBD1|TRBJ2-2|TRBV29-1
TGCAGCGTTCGCCGGGACAGGGGTTCCACCGGGGAGCTGTTTTTT
CSVRRDRGSTGELFF
>few|TRBD2|TRBJ2-1|TRBV6-2/TRBV6-3
TGTGCCAGCAGTTTCCGGACTAGCGCAATCATGTCCTCCTACAATGAGCAGTTCTTC
CASSFRTSAIMSSYNEQFF
>NA|NA|TRBJ1-5|TRBV20-1
TGCAGTGCTAGTATTGGGAGAAACCAGCCCCAGCATTTT
CSASIGRNQPQHF
>NA|TRBD1|TRBJ1-2|TRBV6-2/TRBV6-3
TGTGCCAGCACCTACCCGGGACAGGATAACTATGGCTACACCTTC
CASTYPGQDNYGYTF
>many|TRBD1|TRBJ2-7|TRBV15
TGTGCCACCAGCAGCATAAGGACAGGATTGGAGTCCTACGAGCAGTACTTC
CATSSIRTGLESYEQYF
>NA|NA|TRBJ1-4|TRBV18
TGTGCCAGCTCACCACCGTCGGGGCCGGTTAATGAAAAACTGTTTTTT
CASSPPSGPVNEKLFF
>few|NA|TRBJ1-1|TRBV25-1
TGTGCCAGCAGTGATGCGGGTCCTCTTGCTGAAGCTTTCTTT
CASSDAGPLAEAFF
>NA|NA|TRBJ2-6|TRBV10-3
TGTGCCATCAGTGGTAAGGGTCATGCTGGGGCCAACGTCCTGACTTTC
CAISGKGHAGANVLTF
>NA|NA|TRBJ2-7|TRBV7-2
TGTGCCAGCGCTGCGGGATTAGGCGAGCAGTACTTC
CASAAGLGEQYF
>NA|NA|TRBJ2-3|TRBV7-3
TGTGCCAGCAGCCGCGATGGGCAAGGCACAGATACGCAGTATTTT
CASSRDGQGTDTQYF
>many|NA|TRBJ2-5|TRBV29-1
TGCAGCGTTGACGGAGCCGATCTTGAGGAGACCCAGTACTTC
CSVDGADLEETQYF
>few|NA|TRBJ1-2|TRBV7-8
TGTGCCAGCAGCTTAGACATTGGCAGTAGGCAGTATGGCTACACCTTC
CASSLDIGSRQYGYTF